This T cell receptor (beta chain) comes out of a study of shared T cell receptors in the human thymus. The protocol was immunoSEQ multiplex PCR, while the TCRdb copy is restricted to in-frame clones and leaves out a portion. The data hold about 380,000 clones, with about 95% observed a single time. The CDR3 loop spans 19 amino acids. From germline, CDR1 is MDHEN and CDR2 SYDVKM. V was clipped by 3 bases and J by 4 bases; unmatched bases: 18. The chain joins TRBV28 to TRBJ2-3; the match to TRBD2 covers 8 bases. Sequencing used thymocytes. The clonotype was recovered from a human donor. CDR3 protein: CASSFHRVREGPISDTQYF. CDR3 sequence (DNA): TGTGCCAGCAGTTTTCACAGGGTCCGGGAGGGCCCTATCTCAGATACGCAGTATTTT.